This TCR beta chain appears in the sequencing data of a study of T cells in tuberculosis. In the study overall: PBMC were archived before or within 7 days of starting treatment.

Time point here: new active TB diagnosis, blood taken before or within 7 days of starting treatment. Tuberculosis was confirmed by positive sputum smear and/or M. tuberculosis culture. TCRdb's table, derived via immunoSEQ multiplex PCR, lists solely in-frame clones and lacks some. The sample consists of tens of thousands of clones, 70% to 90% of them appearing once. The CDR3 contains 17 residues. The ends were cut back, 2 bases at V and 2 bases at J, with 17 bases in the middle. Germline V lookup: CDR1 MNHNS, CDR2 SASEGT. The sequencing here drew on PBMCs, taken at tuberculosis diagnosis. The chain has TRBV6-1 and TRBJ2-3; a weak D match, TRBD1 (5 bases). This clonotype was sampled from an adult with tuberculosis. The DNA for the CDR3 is TGTGCCAGCAGTGAAAATGCAGGGCCAAGAAACACAGATACGCAGTATTTT. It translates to CASSENAGPRNTDTQYF.